The text below deals with one T cell receptor (beta chain). As yet, its antigen is unknown. RNA was extracted with the RNeasy kit, and a quantity of roughly 0.45 to 1 ug was reverse transcribed using random hexamers. TCRdb used MiXCR to reprocess the immunoSEQ multiplex PCR reads, holding one entry per CDR3 protein. Of 80,000 or so distinct CDR3 sequences listed, roughly 96% are singletons. This entry comes from a study of CD8 T cells in Susac syndrome. Study-level points and caveats: The authors found sixteen Susac-specific public clones in total CD8+ repertoires and five or six in CD8+ TEMRA repertoires.

Trimming took 7 bases from V and 2 from J; bases not matched to a gene: 10. The CDR3 consists of 16 residues. Germline CDR1 and CDR2: DFQATT and SNEGSKA (reference sequence). The chain joins TRBV20-1 to TRBJ2-7; 14 nucleotides match TRBD2. Sequenced: CD8+ T cells from PBMCs. This TCR was sampled from a human donor with Susac syndrome. The CDR3 nucleotides read TGCAGTGTGGGGACTAGCGGGAGTCTACCCGCCTACGAGCAGTACTTC. Protein product: CSVGTSGSLPAYEQYF.